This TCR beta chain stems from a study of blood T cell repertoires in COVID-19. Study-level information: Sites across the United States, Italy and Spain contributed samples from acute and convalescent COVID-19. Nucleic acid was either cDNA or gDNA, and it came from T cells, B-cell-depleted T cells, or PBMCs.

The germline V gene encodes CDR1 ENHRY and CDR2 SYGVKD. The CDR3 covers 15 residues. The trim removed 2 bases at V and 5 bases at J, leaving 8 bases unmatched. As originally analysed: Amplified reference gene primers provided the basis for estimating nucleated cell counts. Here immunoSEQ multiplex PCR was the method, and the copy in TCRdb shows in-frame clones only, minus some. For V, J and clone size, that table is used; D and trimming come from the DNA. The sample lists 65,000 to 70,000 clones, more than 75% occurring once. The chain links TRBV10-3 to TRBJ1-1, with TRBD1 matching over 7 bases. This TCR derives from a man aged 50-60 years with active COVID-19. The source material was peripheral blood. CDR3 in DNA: TGTGCCATCAGTGAGCGGGACAGACTGGGAACTGAAGCTTTCTTT. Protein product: CAISERDRLGTEAFF.